The clone carrying this TCR beta chain was seen a handful of times. The V gene end was trimmed by 1 base and the J gene end by 2 bases; junction bases not matched to a gene: 4. The germline gives CDR1 SGHAT, CDR2 FQNNGV. CDR3 length equals 16 residues. This entry belongs to a study of OX40 agonist ivuxolimab in advanced cancers. The method was immunoSEQ multiplex PCR; TCRdb's version includes in-frame clones alone and lacks a portion of them. The sample includes under 140,000 clones, approximately 89% of them seen just once. The sequence came from an adult with an advanced solid tumor such as melanoma, head and neck, liver or kidney cancer. The gene calls are TRBV11-2 and TRBJ2-1; 8 bases are a match to TRBD2. This material consisted of CD4+ or CD8+ T cells sorted from blood, taken in a trial of the OX40 agonist ivuxolimab. This chain's CDR3 is CASSLVAGGAYNEQFF. The CDR3, as DNA: TGTGCCAGCAGCTTAGTGGCCGGGGGGGCCTACAATGAGCAGTTCTTC.